This TCR beta chain emerged from a study of T-cell memory formation after mild COVID-19. The ends were cut back, 4 bases at V and 4 bases at J, with 11 bases in the middle. The CDR3 runs to 14 residues. Germline-derived CDR1 and CDR2 are SGHKS and YYEKEE (reference sequence). Each CDR3 protein is one row after TCRdb ran MiXCR on the 5' RACE reads. The repertoire has about 130,000 distinct CDR3 sequences, 15% to 20% of them found once; the top ten carry 5.2%. This clonotype occurred a few times. The sequence was obtained from a man between 18 and 29 years old who had mild COVID-19 (a few samples of this study predate the infection). Cell type and time point are not known. Sequencing used PBMCs or a T cell subset sorted from them (not recorded which). The chain recombines TRBV5-5 with TRBJ1-4, with a tentative D call TRBD1 (5 bases). CDR3 nucleotide sequence: TGTGCCAGCAGCCCAGGGACGAATAATGAAAAACTGTTTTTT. Amino acid sequence: CASSPGTNNEKLFF.